A selection of T cell receptor beta chains follows, all from one sample in a study of blood T cell repertoires in COVID-19. TCRdb's table, derived via immunoSEQ multiplex PCR, lists solely in-frame clones and lacks some. Among a few hundred thousand clones listed, 70% to 90% were seen once. The sequenced sample was PBMCs or T cells enriched from blood (not recorded which). All receptors derive from a young woman who had recovered from COVID-19. Both conserved end residues are part of each CDR3. The D gene is left open where the match is weak. Part of the rows lack a size; the others show once, few, many or a class for expanded clones.

J,V,size,length,D,CDR3,DNA
TRBJ1-3,TRBV14,few,14,NA,CASSWTVTGNTIYF,TGTGCCAGCAGCTGGACAGTAACTGGAAACACCATATATTTT
TRBJ1-2,TRBV29-1,NA,15,NA,CSVENPTGPSYGYTF,TGCAGCGTTGAGAACCCTACAGGGCCCAGCTATGGCTACACCTTC
TRBJ2-7,TRBV27,NA,15,NA,CASSLSRAVRYEQYF,TGTGCCAGCAGTTTATCCCGTGCGGTACGGTACGAGCAGTACTTC
TRBJ2-2,TRBV4-2,NA,21,TRBD2,CASSQDQGFSRTSGAHGELFF,TGTGCCAGCAGCCAAGACCAGGGCTTTTCCCGCACTAGCGGAGCCCACGGGGAGCTGTTTTTT
TRBJ1-2,TRBV24-1,NA,12,NA,CATSDLLEGYTF,TGTGCCACCAGTGATTTGTTAGAGGGCTACACCTTC
TRBJ2-1,TRBV10-3,NA,16,TRBD1,CATLLSGTGADNEQFF,TGTGCCACCCTCCTATCCGGGACAGGGGCGGACAATGAGCAGTTCTTC
TRBJ1-2,TRBV5-4,NA,14,TRBD1,CASSQGQANYGYTF,TGTGCCAGCAGCCAGGGACAGGCTAACTATGGCTACACCTTC
TRBJ2-3,TRBV4-2,NA,18,TRBD2,CASSRGGGVHQYTDTQYF,TGTGCCAGCAGCCGGGGCGGGGGGGTACACCAATACACAGATACGCAGTATTTT
TRBJ1-1,TRBV27,NA,15,NA,CASSSLTGLGTEAFF,TGTGCCAGCAGTTCACTGACAGGACTTGGCACTGAAGCTTTCTTT
TRBJ2-5,TRBV7-6,NA,18,TRBD2,CASSSPGYSGGFRETQYF,TGTGCCAGCAGCTCGCCTGGGTATAGCGGGGGGTTCCGGGAGACCCAGTACTTC
TRBJ2-4,TRBV7-8,NA,16,TRBD1,CASSFTGDPIKNIQYF,TGTGCCAGCAGCTTTACAGGGGATCCAATTAAAAACATTCAGTACTTC
TRBJ1-2,TRBV11-2,few,15,NA,CASSLGARGSGGYTF,TGTGCCAGCAGCTTAGGGGCGCGGGGGTCGGGCGGCTACACCTTC
TRBJ2-1,TRBV29-1,once,15,TRBD1,CSVEDLRTGAYEQFF,TGCAGCGTTGAAGATTTGAGGACAGGGGCGTATGAGCAGTTCTTC
TRBJ2-2,TRBV9,NA,16,NA,CASSERTYKNTGELFF,TGTGCCAGCAGCGAGCGTACGTATAAGAACACCGGGGAGCTGTTTTTT
TRBJ2-1,TRBV29-1,NA,14,NA,CSHSEGFSYNEQFF,TGCAGCCATTCCGAGGGCTTCTCCTACAATGAGCAGTTCTTC
TRBJ1-2,TRBV9,NA,13,NA,CASSAATGTDYTF,TGTGCCAGCAGCGCAGCGACCGGGACTGATTACACCTTC
TRBJ1-1,TRBV4-1,once,14,NA,CASSPVGTLTEAFF,TGCGCCAGCAGCCCGGTGGGGACTCTTACTGAAGCTTTCTTT
TRBJ1-2,TRBV18,NA,16,TRBD1,CASSPNYRDSNYGYTF,TGTGCCAGCTCACCAAATTACCGGGACAGTAACTATGGCTACACCTTC
TRBJ1-2,TRBV6-4,NA,14,TRBD1,CASRPGGGNYGYTF,TGTGCCAGCAGGCCCGGAGGGGGCAACTATGGCTACACCTTC
TRBJ1-1,TRBV18,NA,14,NA,CASSPNRANTEAFF,TGTGCCAGCTCACCCAACAGGGCTAACACTGAAGCTTTCTTT
TRBJ2-1,TRBV27,NA,14,NA,CASSSGVSYNEQFF,TGTGCCAGCAGTTCGGGGGTGTCCTACAATGAGCAGTTCTTC
TRBJ1-4,TRBV19,NA,14,NA,CATATRGFEEKLFF,TGTGCCACCGCAACGAGGGGGTTCGAAGAAAAACTGTTTTTT
TRBJ1-1,TRBV10-3,NA,17,TRBD1,CAISKGQGLPGDTEAFF,TGTGCCATCAGTAAGGGACAGGGCCTCCCGGGGGACACTGAAGCTTTCTTT
TRBJ1-3,TRBV3-1/TRBV3-2,NA,20,TRBD1,CASSHRTPGQGEGSGNTIYF,TGTGCCAGCAGCCACAGAACCCCGGGACAGGGGGAAGGCTCTGGAAACACCATATATTTT